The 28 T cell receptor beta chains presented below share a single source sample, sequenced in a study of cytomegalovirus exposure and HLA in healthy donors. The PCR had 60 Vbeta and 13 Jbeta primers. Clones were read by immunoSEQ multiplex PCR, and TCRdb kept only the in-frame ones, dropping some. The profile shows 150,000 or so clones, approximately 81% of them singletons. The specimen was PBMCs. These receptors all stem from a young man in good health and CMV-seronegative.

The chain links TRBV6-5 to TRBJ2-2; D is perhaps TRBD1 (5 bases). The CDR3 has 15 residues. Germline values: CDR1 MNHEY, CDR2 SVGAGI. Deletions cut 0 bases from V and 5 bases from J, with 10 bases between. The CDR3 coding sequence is TGTGCCAGCAGTTACTCGAGTCCAGGGACCGGGGAGCTGTTTTTT. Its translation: CASSYSSPGTGELFF.

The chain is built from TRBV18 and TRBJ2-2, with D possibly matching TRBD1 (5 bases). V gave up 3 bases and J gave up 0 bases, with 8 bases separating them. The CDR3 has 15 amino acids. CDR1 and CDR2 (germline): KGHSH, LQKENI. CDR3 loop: CASSPGHPNTGELFF. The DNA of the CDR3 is TGTGCCAGCTCACCCGGACATCCGAACACCGGGGAGCTGTTTTTT.

CDR3 DNA: TGTGCCAGCAGCTTGGCACTAGCGGGGGCTTTGGTCACAGATACGCAGTATTTT. It codes for CASSLALAGALVTDTQYF. The chain couples TRBV5-6 to TRBJ2-3, with 11 bases lining up with TRBD2. J was trimmed by 2 bases and V by 0 bases; bases with no gene match: 8. The CDR3 runs 18 residues. Looked up from germline, CDR1 is SGHDT and CDR2 is YYEEEE.

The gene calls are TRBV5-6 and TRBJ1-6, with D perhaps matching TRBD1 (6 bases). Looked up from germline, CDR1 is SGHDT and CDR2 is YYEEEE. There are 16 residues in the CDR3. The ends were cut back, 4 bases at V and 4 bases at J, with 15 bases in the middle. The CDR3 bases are TGTGCCAGCAGCGTGAGGGGGAGGGGATATAATTCACCCCTCCACTTT. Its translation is CASSVRGRGYNSPLHF.

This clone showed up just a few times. CDR3: CASRRGQGGGEQYF. The CDR3 nucleotides read TGTGCCAGCCGACGGGGACAGGGAGGGGGCGAGCAGTACTTC. The chain employs TRBV2 and TRBJ2-7, with TRBD1 matching 9 bases. CDR1 is SNHLY and CDR2 is FYNNEI in the germline V gene. The CDR3 totals 14 residues. With V trimmed by 8 bases and J by 6 bases, 11 bases remained unmatched.

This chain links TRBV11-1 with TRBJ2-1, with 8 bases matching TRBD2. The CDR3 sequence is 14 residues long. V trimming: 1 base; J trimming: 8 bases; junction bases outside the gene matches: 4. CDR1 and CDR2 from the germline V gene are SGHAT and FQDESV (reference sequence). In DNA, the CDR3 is TGTGCCAGCAGCTTAGGATCTAGCGGGCATGAGCAGTTCTTC. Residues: CASSLGSSGHEQFF.

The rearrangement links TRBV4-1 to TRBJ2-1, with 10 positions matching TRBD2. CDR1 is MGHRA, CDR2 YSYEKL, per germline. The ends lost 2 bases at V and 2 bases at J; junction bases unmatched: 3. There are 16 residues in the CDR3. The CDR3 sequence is CASSQSSGSAYNEQFF. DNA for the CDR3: TGCGCCAGCAGCCAATCTAGCGGGAGTGCCTACAATGAGCAGTTCTTC.

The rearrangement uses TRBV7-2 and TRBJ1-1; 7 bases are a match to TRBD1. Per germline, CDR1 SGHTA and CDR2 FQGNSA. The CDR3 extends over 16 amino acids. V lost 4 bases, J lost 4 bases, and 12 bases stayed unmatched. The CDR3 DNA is TGTGCCAGCAGCTCAGGAGACAGGGCTAGCGCCACTGAAGCTTTCTTT. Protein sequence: CASSSGDRASATEAFF.

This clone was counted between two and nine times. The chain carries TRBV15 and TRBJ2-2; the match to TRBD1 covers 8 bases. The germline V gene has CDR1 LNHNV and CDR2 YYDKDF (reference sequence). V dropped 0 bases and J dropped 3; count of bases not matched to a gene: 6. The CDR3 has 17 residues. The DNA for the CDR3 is TGTGCCACCAGCAGAGACGGCAGGGGGCACGACACCGGGGAGCTGTTTTTT. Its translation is CATSRDGRGHDTGELFF.

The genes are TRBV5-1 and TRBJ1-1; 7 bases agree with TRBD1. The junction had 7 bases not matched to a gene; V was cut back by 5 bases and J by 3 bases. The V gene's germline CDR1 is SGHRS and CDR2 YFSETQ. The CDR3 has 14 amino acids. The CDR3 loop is CASSPDRVDTEAFF. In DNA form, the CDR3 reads TGCGCCAGCAGTCCAGACAGGGTCGACACTGAAGCTTTCTTT.

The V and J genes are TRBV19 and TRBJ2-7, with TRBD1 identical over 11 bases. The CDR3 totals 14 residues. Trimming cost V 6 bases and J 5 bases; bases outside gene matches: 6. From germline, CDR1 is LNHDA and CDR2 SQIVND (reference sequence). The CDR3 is CASRRTGGIDEQYF. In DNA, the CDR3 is TGTGCCAGTAGAAGGACAGGGGGCATAGACGAGCAGTACTTC.

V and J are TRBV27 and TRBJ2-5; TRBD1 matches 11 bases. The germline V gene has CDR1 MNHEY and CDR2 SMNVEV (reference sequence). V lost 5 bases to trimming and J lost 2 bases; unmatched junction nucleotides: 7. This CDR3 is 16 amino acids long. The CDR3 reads CASSVSGTGGQETQYF. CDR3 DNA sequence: TGTGCCAGCAGTGTCTCCGGGACAGGGGGGCAAGAGACCCAGTACTTC.

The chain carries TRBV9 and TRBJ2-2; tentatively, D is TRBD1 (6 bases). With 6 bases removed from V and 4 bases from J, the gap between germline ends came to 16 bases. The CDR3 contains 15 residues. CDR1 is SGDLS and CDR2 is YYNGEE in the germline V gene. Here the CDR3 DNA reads TGTGCCAGCACCCGTAACAGGGATGGCACCGGGGAGCTGTTTTTT. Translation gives CASTRNRDGTGELFF.

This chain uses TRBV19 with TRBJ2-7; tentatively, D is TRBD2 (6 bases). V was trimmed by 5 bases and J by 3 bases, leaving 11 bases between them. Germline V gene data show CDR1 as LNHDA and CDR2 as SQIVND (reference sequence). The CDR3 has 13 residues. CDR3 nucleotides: TGTGCCAGTAGTCCTAGCGCGAACTACGAGCAGTACTTC. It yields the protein CASSPSANYEQYF.

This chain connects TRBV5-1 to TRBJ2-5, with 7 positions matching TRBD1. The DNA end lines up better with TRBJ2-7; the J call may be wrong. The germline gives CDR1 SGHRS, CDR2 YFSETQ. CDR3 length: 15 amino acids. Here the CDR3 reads CASSLDRGYGYEQYF. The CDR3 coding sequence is TGCGCCAGCAGCTTGGACAGGGGTTATGGTTACGAGCAGTACTTC.

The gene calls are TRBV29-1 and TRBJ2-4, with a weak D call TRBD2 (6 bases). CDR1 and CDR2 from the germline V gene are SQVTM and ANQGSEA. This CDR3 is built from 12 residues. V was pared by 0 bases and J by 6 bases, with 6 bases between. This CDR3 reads CSVEEGGNIQYF. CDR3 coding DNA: TGCAGCGTTGAAGAGGGGGGAAACATTCAGTACTTC.

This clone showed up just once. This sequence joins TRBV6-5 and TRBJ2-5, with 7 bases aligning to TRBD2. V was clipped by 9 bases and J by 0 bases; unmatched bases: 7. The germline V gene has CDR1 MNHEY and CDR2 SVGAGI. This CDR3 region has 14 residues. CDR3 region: CASWGGLHQETQYF. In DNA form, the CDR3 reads TGTGCCAGTTGGGGGGGTCTTCACCAAGAGACCCAGTACTTC.

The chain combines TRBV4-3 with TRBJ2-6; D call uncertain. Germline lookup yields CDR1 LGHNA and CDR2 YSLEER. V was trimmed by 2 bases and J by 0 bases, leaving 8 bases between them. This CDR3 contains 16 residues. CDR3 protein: CASSQSSSSGANVLTF. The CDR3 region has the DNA TGCGCCAGCAGCCAATCAAGCTCCTCTGGGGCCAACGTCCTGACTTTC.

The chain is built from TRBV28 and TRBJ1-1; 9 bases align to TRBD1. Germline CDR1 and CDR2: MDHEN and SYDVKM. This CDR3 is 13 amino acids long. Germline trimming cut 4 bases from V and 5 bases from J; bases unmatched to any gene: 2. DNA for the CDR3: TGTGCCAGCAGTTCCGACAGGGGGACTGAAGCTTTCTTT. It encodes CASSSDRGTEAFF.

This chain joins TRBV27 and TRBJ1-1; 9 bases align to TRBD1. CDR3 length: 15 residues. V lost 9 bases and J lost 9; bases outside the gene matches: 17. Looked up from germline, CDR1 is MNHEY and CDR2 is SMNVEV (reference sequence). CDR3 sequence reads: CASTLQGAREGQAFF. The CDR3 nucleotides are TGTGCCAGTACCCTACAGGGGGCGCGGGAAGGGCAAGCTTTCTTT.

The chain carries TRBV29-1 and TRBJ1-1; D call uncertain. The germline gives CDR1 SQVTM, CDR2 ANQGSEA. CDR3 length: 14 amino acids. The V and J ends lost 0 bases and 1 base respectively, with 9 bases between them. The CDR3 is CSVEDQVSNTEAFF. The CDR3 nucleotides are TGCAGCGTTGAAGATCAGGTGTCGAACACTGAAGCTTTCTTT.

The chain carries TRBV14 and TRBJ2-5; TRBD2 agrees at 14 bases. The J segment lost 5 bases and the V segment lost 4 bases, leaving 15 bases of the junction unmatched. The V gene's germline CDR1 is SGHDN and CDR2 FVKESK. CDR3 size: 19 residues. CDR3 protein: CASSPPGLAGVGSRETQYF. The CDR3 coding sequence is TGTGCCAGCAGCCCCCCGGGACTAGCGGGAGTCGGGTCGAGGGAGACCCAGTACTTC. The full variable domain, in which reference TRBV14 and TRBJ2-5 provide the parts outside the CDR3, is EAGVTQFPSHSVIEKGQTVTLRCDPISGHDNLYWYRRVMGKEIKFLLHFVKESKQDESGMPNNRFLAERTGGTYSTLKVQPAELEDSGVYFCASSPPGLAGVGSRETQYFGPGTRLLVL.

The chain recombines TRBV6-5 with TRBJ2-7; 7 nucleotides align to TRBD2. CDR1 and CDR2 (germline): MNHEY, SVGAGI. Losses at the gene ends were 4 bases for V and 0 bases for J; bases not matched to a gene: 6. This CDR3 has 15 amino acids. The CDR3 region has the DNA TGTGCCAGCAGTTCCCGGGGGGTTCTCTCCTACGAGCAGTACTTC. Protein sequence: CASSSRGVLSYEQYF.

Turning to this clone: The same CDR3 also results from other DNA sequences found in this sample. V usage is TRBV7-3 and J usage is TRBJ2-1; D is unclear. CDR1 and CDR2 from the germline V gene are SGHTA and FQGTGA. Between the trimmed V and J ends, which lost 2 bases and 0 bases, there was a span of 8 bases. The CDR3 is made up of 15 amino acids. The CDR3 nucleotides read TGTGCCAGCAGCTTAGGGCTGAGCTCCTACAATGAGCAGTTCTTC. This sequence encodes CASSLGLSSYNEQFF.

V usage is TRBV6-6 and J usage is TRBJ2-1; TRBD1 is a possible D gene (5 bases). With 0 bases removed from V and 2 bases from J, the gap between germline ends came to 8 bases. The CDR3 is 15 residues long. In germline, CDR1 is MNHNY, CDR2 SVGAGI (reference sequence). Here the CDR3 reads CASSYSDNTYNEQFF. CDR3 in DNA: TGTGCCAGCAGTTACTCGGACAATACCTACAATGAGCAGTTCTTC.

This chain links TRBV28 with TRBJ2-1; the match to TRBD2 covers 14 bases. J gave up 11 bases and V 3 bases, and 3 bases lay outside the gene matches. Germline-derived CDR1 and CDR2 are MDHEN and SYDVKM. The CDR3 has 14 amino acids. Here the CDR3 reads CASSLGLAGAKQFF. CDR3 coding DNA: TGTGCCAGCAGTTTGGGACTAGCGGGGGCTAAGCAGTTCTTC.

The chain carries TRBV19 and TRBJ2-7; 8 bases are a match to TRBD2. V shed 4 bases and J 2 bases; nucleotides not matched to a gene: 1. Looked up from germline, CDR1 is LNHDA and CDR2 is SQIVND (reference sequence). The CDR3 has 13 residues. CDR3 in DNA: TGTGCCAGTAGTAGCGGGGGGCCCTACGAGCAGTACTTC. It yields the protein CASSSGGPYEQYF.

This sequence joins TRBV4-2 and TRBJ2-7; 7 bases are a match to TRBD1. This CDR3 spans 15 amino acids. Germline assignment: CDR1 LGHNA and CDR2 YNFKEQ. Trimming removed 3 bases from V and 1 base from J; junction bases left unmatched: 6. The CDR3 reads CASSQSRTGSYEQYF. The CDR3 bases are TGTGCCAGCAGCCAGTCCCGGACAGGTTCCTACGAGCAGTACTTC.